A single sample gave rise to the 31 T cell receptor beta chains below, sequenced in a study of blood T cell repertoires in COVID-19. Assay: immunoSEQ multiplex PCR; the TCRdb copy retains only in-frame clones and omits some. Of about 410,000 clones listed, 90% are singletons. The sample was PBMCs or T cells enriched from blood (not recorded which). All receptors derive from a man younger than 35 who had recovered from COVID-19.

The chain uses TRBV5-5 and TRBJ1-2; D remains unclear. Looked up from germline, CDR1 is SGHKS and CDR2 is YYEKEE (reference sequence). The CDR3 runs 14 residues. V lost 0 bases, J lost 3 bases, and 9 bases lay in between. Written as DNA, the CDR3 is TGTGCCAGCAGCTTGGGCCAGGCTGACTATGGCTACACCTTC. Its protein product is CASSLGQADYGYTF.

The CDR3 spells CASSRTANYGYTF. In DNA form, the CDR3 reads TGTGCCAGCAGTCGGACAGCCAACTATGGCTACACCTTC. The chain combines TRBV2 with TRBJ1-2; tentative D call: TRBD1 (6 bases). V lost 5 bases and J 2 bases, leaving 9 bases between the germline ends. CDR3 size: 13 residues. The germline CDR1 and CDR2 sequences are SNHLY and FYNNEI. Combining the CDR3 with reference TRBV2 and TRBJ1-2 gives the whole variable domain EPEVTQTPSHQVTQMGQEVILRCVPISNHLYFYWYRQILGQKVEFLVSFYNNEISEKSEIFDDQFSVERPDGSNFTLKIRSTKLEDSAMYFCASSRTANYGYTFGSGTRLTVV.

The V and J genes are TRBV27 and TRBJ1-4, with 8 nucleotides matching TRBD1. CDR1 and CDR2 (germline): MNHEY, SMNVEV (reference sequence). V dropped 6 bases and J dropped 3; count of bases not matched to a gene: 3. CDR3 size: 14 residues. CDR3 sequence (DNA): TGTGCCAGCAGAATACAGGGGGCTAATGAAAAACTGTTTTTT. It yields the protein CASRIQGANEKLFF.

V gene TRBV9 combines with J gene TRBJ2-1; 7 bases line up with TRBD2. CDR3 length: 15 amino acids. Germline V gene lookup returns CDR1 SGDLS and CDR2 YYNGEE. J was trimmed by 0 bases and V by 6 bases; bases with no gene match: 6. CDR3 sequence reads: CASTVGGSSYNEQFF. The CDR3 DNA follows: TGTGCCAGCACCGTGGGGGGGAGCTCCTACAATGAGCAGTTCTTC.

This clone was observed a few times. The chain employs TRBV6-5 and TRBJ1-1; 9 bases line up with TRBD1. The germline gives CDR1 MNHEY, CDR2 SVGAGI. The CDR3 covers 14 residues. Unmatched junction bases numbered 3, after V lost 2 bases and J lost 5 bases. The CDR3 DNA sequence: TGTGCCAGCAGTTACCTACAGGGGGCTACTGAAGCTTTCTTT. Protein: CASSYLQGATEAFF.

The chain combines TRBV19 with TRBJ1-6; perhaps TRBD1 as D (6 bases). Germline V gives CDR1 LNHDA, CDR2 SQIVND (reference sequence). The CDR3 is made up of 15 amino acids. V was cut by 1 base and J by 7 bases, with 11 bases left in between. The CDR3 sequence: CASSIGQGWNSPLHF. The CDR3 DNA reads as TGTGCCAGTAGTATAGGTCAGGGGTGGAATTCACCCCTCCACTTT.

The genes are TRBV14 and TRBJ2-5, with D uncertain. V dropped 0 bases and J dropped 5 bases, with 4 bases sitting between them. This CDR3 has 12 residues. Per the germline V gene, CDR1 is SGHDN and CDR2 is FVKESK. The CDR3 sequence: CASSQDIETQYF. In nucleotides, the CDR3 is TGTGCCAGCAGCCAAGATATCGAGACCCAGTACTTC.

This clone has a single count. The chain carries TRBV19 and TRBJ1-5, with 8 bases lining up with TRBD1. There are 15 residues in the CDR3. From germline, CDR1 is LNHDA and CDR2 SQIVND (reference sequence). Unmatched junction bases numbered 4, after V lost 4 bases and J lost 2 bases. DNA of the CDR3: TGTGCCAGTAGTACCGGGACAGGCGGCAATCAGCCCCAGCATTTT. It is translated as CASSTGTGGNQPQHF.

The genes are TRBV28 and TRBJ1-1; possible D gene TRBD1, 6 bases. V was clipped by 6 bases and J by 8 bases, with 22 bases between them. Germline CDR1 reads MDHEN; CDR2 reads SYDVKM. The CDR3 totals 15 residues. The DNA of the CDR3 is TGTGCCAGCAGCCCCGGGACACAGGATGCAGCGGAAGCTTTCTTT. It is translated as CASSPGTQDAAEAFF.

Concerning this clone: Sequence at one end of the junction differs from germline and may be a read error. V and J are TRBV29-1 and TRBJ2-2; no definite D call. The CDR3 is 12 amino acids. Germline CDR1 reads SQVTM; CDR2 reads ANQGSEA. This chain's CDR3 is CSVEEQSGELFF. CDR3 bases: TGCAGCGTCGAAGAGCAGTCCGGGGAGCTGTTTTTT.

This sequence joins TRBV3-1 (or the pseudogene TRBV3-2) and TRBJ1-1; no definite D call. Per germline, CDR1 LGHDT and CDR2 YNNKEL (reference sequence). The CDR3 consists of 12 residues. Trimming removed 3 bases from V and 8 bases from J, with 10 bases in between. CDR3 sequence reads: CASSQSAGEAFF. The CDR3, as DNA: TGTGCCAGCAGCCAGTCAGCAGGAGAAGCTTTCTTT.

This sequence joins TRBV5-1 and TRBJ2-4, with D perhaps matching TRBD2 (5 bases). CDR1 is SGHRS, CDR2 YFSETQ, per germline. Trimming shortened V by 5 bases and J by 3 bases, and 30 bases separated the two germline ends. The CDR3 sequence is 20 residues long. The CDR3 is CASRYPTEGSYGLDKNIQYF. CDR3 bases: TGCGCCAGCAGATATCCCACAGAGGGAAGCTACGGCCTGGACAAAAACATTCAGTACTTC.

The chain joins TRBV10-3 to TRBJ2-7; tentatively, D is TRBD2 (6 bases). CDR1 and CDR2 from the germline V gene are ENHRY and SYGVKD. CDR3 length equals 18 residues. Trimming cost V 4 bases and J 3 bases, with 25 bases left between them. CDR3 sequence reads: CAISAISEAGGTLYEQYF. Written as DNA, the CDR3 is TGTGCCATCAGTGCCATCAGTGAAGCCGGGGGTACCCTCTACGAGCAGTACTTC.

This chain links TRBV15 with TRBJ1-4; TRBD1 is a possible D gene (5 bases). Deletions cut 5 bases from V and 11 bases from J, with 24 bases between. Germline V CDR1 and CDR2: LNHNV, YYDKDF (reference sequence). This CDR3 spans 16 amino acids. In DNA form, the CDR3 reads TGTGCCACCAGCTGGGGGGGGACTTCTTCGGGATCTAAACTGTTTTTT. Protein sequence: CATSWGGTSSGSKLFF.

V gene TRBV5-1 combines with J gene TRBJ2-1, with D possibly matching TRBD1 (6 bases). The CDR3 is 17 amino acids. Trimming shortened V by 4 bases and J by 3 bases, and 20 bases separated the two germline ends. Germline CDR1 SGHRS, CDR2 YFSETQ. Here the CDR3 reads CASSVSRTVNFYNEQFF. The DNA for the CDR3 is TGCGCCAGCAGCGTATCCAGGACAGTGAACTTCTACAATGAGCAGTTCTTC.

This clone showed up just a few times. The chain joins TRBV7-9 to TRBJ1-2; D possibly corresponds to TRBD1 (5 bases). The germline V gene has CDR1 SEHNR and CDR2 FQNEAQ (reference sequence). CDR3 size: 16 residues. V lost 0 bases and J lost 5, with 16 bases in between. In DNA form, the CDR3 reads TGTGCCAGCAGCTTAGCAGGGGCCCGGTCCCCATATGGCTACACCTTC. This translates into CASSLAGARSPYGYTF.

The chain employs TRBV6-5 and TRBJ2-2; no clear D gene. The CDR3 extends over 13 amino acids. Germline-derived CDR1 and CDR2 are MNHEY and SVGAGI. V shed 8 bases and J shed 6 bases, with 13 bases lying between them. CDR3 amino acids: CASRYRVPGELFF. Written as DNA, the CDR3 is TGTGCCAGCCGATATCGGGTTCCCGGGGAGCTGTTTTTT.

The chain uses TRBV6-5 and TRBJ2-3; the match to TRBD2 covers 9 bases. Losses at the gene ends were 2 bases for V and 4 bases for J; bases not matched to a gene: 4. This CDR3 comprises 15 residues. Per the germline V gene, CDR1 is MNHEY and CDR2 is SVGAGI. The CDR3 DNA reads TGTGCCAGCAGTTACCGGGCGGGAGGGCCAGATACGCAGTATTTT. Protein sequence: CASSYRAGGPDTQYF.

CDR3 in amino acids: CASGGGLMDTIYF. CDR3 nucleotide sequence: TGTGCCAGCGGGGGAGGGCTGATGGACACCATATATTTT. This sequence joins TRBV12-3 or TRBV12-4 and TRBJ1-3, with D possibly being TRBD1 (5 bases). The CDR3 is made up of 13 amino acids. Trimming took 8 bases from V and 8 from J, leaving 16 bases between them.

V usage is TRBV7-2 and J usage is TRBJ1-2; maybe TRBD1 (5 bases). This CDR3 region has 16 residues. The germline V and J ends were trimmed by 1 base and 2 bases, with 14 bases remaining between them. CDR1 and CDR2 (germline): SGHTA, FQGNSA. CDR3 in amino acids: CASSLVAGRANYGYTF. The CDR3, as DNA: TGTGCCAGCAGCTTAGTGGCCGGCAGGGCGAACTATGGCTACACCTTC.

The chain joins TRBV12-5 to TRBJ1-5; possibly TRBD1 for D (6 bases). This CDR3 spans 15 amino acids. Germline assignment: CDR1 LGHNT and CDR2 FRNRAP. Trimming shortened V by 7 bases and J by 8 bases, and 21 bases separated the two germline ends. The CDR3: CASALRDTAFEPQHF. DNA for the CDR3: TGTGCTAGTGCCCTCCGGGACACGGCTTTTGAGCCCCAGCATTTT.

The rearrangement joins TRBV19 to TRBJ1-3, with D perhaps TRBD1 (5 bases). Between the trimmed V and J ends, which lost 11 bases and 0 bases, there was a span of 14 bases. The CDR3 has 14 amino acids. From germline, CDR1 is LNHDA and CDR2 SQIVND (reference sequence). The CDR3 DNA sequence: TGTGCCGCCCAGGGACTGCGCTCTGGAAACACCATATATTTT. Its translation: CAAQGLRSGNTIYF.

The chain couples TRBV27 to TRBJ2-2; 12 positions agree with TRBD1. The CDR3 totals 15 residues. V gave up 5 bases and J gave up 7 bases; unmatched junction bases: 5. Germline CDR1 MNHEY, CDR2 SMNVEV (reference sequence). The chain's CDR3 is CASSRDRGRGGELFF. The CDR3 DNA is TGTGCCAGCAGTCGGGACAGGGGGCGAGGCGGGGAGCTGTTTTTT.

V and J are TRBV30 and TRBJ2-1; TRBD2 agrees at 7 bases. Germline V gene lookup returns CDR1 GTSNPN and CDR2 SVGIG (reference sequence). V gave up 1 base and J gave up 0 bases; unmatched junction bases: 0. CDR3 length: 14 amino acids. CDR3 in DNA: TGTGCCTGGAGTGGCGGGAGCTCCTACAATGAGCAGTTCTTC. Residues: CAWSGGSSYNEQFF.

As for this clone: Other nucleotide sequences from this sample produce the same CDR3. The V gene is TRBV5-1, the J gene TRBJ1-5, with D hard to call. The V end lost 4 bases, the J end lost 4 bases, and 12 bases lay between the germline ends. CDR1 and CDR2 (germline): SGHRS, YFSETQ. CDR3 length: 14 residues. CDR3 protein: CASSPRGGNQPQHF. The CDR3 nucleotides read TGCGCCAGCAGCCCGCGCGGAGGGAATCAGCCCCAGCATTTT.

This chain joins TRBV11-2 and TRBJ2-5, with a weak D call TRBD2 (6 bases). The CDR3 runs 13 residues. V dropped 3 bases and J dropped 7 bases, with 12 bases sitting between them. CDR1 SGHAT and CDR2 FQNNGV come from the germline V gene. CDR3 sequence reads: CASSLGVEGTQYF. The CDR3 nucleotides read TGTGCCAGCAGCTTGGGAGTGGAGGGGACCCAGTACTTC.

This clone was observed once. The chain uses TRBV21-1 and TRBJ2-1; the table gives TRBD2 as D, unverified against the DNA. TRBV21-1 is designated a pseudogene. CDR3 length equals 18 residues. CDR3 DNA: TGTGCCAGCAGCAAGGGGTTAACTAGCGGGGGCGGAAGTAATGAGCAGTTCTTC. Encoded protein: CASSKGLTSGGGSNEQFF.

This clone was detected once. The CDR3 sequence is CATNAGEGDGYTF. The CDR3 nucleotides are TGTGCCACCAACGCAGGGGAAGGAGATGGCTACACCTTC. The chain combines TRBV24-1 with TRBJ1-2, with D possibly matching TRBD1 (6 bases). Germline V lookup: CDR1 KGHDR, CDR2 SFDVKD. Trimming pared 8 bases from V and 6 bases from J, leaving 15 bases between. The CDR3 is made up of 13 amino acids.

This sequence joins TRBV30 and TRBJ1-5; D might be TRBD1 (5 bases). The CDR3 length is 12 residues. With 1 base removed from V and 7 bases from J, the gap between germline ends came to 8 bases. CDR1 is GTSNPN, CDR2 SVGIG, per germline (reference sequence). DNA of the CDR3: TGTGCCTGGAGTGCGGGGGTACAGCCCCAGCATTTT. Residues: CAWSAGVQPQHF.

The genes are TRBV27 and TRBJ2-5, with D perhaps TRBD1 (7 bases). Germline CDR1 is MNHEY and CDR2 is SMNVEV (reference sequence). V was trimmed by 7 bases and J by 5 bases, leaving 23 bases between them. This CDR3 is built from 16 residues. Here the CDR3 DNA reads TGTGCCAGCAATAGACTGCGAGACAGGGACTGGGAGACCCAGTACTTC. Translating gives CASNRLRDRDWETQYF.

This rearrangement joins TRBV11-3 to TRBJ2-7; TRBD2 is a possible D gene (6 bases). Germline V CDR1 and CDR2: SGHNT, YENEEA. The CDR3 runs to 15 residues. Trimming cost V 1 base and J 2 bases, with 12 bases left between them. CDR3 sequence reads: CASSLGGKLPYEQYF. For the CDR3, the DNA is TGTGCCAGCAGCTTAGGCGGGAAGCTGCCCTACGAGCAGTACTTC.